This entry concerns a single T cell receptor beta chain. These data originate in a study of T cell changes during pregnancy in multiple sclerosis. Assay used: immunoSEQ multiplex PCR; TCRdb lists only in-frame clones, some missing. This sample has 10,000 to 15,000 clones; roughly nine tenths occur once, and the top ten carry approximately 12%. V lost 7 bases, J lost 1 base, and 19 bases lay in between. Germline V lookup: CDR1 MGHDK, CDR2 SYGVNS. The CDR3 is 16 residues long. Specimen: CD8+ T cells from peripheral blood mononuclear cells, collected after pregnancy. The chain is built from TRBV25-1 and TRBJ1-1, with D perhaps matching TRBD1 (6 bases). This sequence originates from a female donor in good health, enrolled as a control in a pregnancy study. CDR3 nucleotide sequence: TGTGCCAGCACCGGGGACAATCCTACCCCGAACACTGAAGCTTTCTTT. Amino acid sequence: CASTGDNPTPNTEAFF.